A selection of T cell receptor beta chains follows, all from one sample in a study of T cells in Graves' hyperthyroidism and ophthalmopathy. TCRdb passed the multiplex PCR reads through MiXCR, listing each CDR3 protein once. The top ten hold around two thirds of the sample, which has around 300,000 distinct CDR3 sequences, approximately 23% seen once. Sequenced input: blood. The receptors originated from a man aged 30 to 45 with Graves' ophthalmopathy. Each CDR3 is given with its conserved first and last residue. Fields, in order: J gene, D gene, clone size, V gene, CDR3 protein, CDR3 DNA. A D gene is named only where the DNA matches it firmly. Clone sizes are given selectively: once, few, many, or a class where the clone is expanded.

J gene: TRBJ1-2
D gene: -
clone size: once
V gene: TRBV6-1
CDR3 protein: CASSEVNVVGIYGYTF
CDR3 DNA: TGTGCCAGCAGTGAAGTCAACGTTGTAGGAATCTATGGCTACACCTTC

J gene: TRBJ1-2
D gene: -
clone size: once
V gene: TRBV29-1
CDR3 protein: CSVEEGPGLKRGGYTF
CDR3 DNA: TGCAGCGTTGAAGAGGGACCGGGACTCAAGAGAGGGGGCTACACCTTC

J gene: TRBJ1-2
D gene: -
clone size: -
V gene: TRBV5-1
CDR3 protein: CASSLEVKNYGYTF
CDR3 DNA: TGCGCCAGCAGCTTGGAGGTCAAAAACTATGGCTACACCTTC

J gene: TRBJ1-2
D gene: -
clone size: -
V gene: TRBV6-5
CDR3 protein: CASSSILGTSNYGYTF
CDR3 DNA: TGTGCCAGCAGTTCCATTTTGGGGACATCTAACTATGGCTACACCTTC

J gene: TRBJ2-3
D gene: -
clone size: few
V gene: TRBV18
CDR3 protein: CASSIRDSTLDTQYF
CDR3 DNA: TGTGCCAGCTCAATCCGGGACTCGACCTTAGATACGCAGTATTTT

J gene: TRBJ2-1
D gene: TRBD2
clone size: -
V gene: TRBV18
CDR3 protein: CASSPLTSGSSYNEQFF
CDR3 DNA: TGTGCCAGCTCACCACTTACTAGCGGAAGCTCCTACAATGAGCAGTTCTTC

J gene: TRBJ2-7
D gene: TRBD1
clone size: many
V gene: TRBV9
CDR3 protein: CASSERQGPYEQYF
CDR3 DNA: TGTGCCAGCAGCGAAAGACAGGGCCCCTACGAGCAGTACTTC

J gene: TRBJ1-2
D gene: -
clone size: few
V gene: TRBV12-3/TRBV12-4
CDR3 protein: CASSFTNYGYTF
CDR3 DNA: TGTGCCAGCAGTTTTACTAACTATGGCTACACCTTC

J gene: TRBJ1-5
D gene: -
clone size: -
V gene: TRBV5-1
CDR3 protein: CASSLGLREGNQPQHF
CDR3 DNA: TGCGCCAGCAGCTTGGGGTTGCGTGAGGGCAATCAGCCCCAGCATTTT

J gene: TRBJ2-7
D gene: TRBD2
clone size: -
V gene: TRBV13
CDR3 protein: CASRAGLAGGIREQYF
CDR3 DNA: TGTGCCAGCAGGGCAGGACTAGCGGGAGGCATTCGCGAGCAGTACTTC

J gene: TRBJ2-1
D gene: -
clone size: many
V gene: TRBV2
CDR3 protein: CASKFPFSGQTYNEQFF
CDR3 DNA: TGTGCCAGCAAATTTCCGTTCAGTGGCCAGACCTACAATGAGCAGTTCTTC

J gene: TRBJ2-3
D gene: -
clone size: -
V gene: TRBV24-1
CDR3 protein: CATSGGNIDTQYF
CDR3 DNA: TGTGCCACCAGTGGGGGCAATATAGATACGCAGTATTTT

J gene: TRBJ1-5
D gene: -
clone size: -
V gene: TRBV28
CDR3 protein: CASALQSVGRPQHF
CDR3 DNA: TGTGCCAGCGCCCTACAGTCGGTAGGGAGGCCCCAGCATTTT

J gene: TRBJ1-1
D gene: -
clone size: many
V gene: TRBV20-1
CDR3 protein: CSASERGAFF
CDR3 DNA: TGCAGTGCTAGTGAGCGGGGGGCTTTCTTT

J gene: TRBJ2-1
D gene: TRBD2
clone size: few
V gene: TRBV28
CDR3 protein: CAISAGVAGGTHNEQFF
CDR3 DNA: TGTGCCATTTCGGCCGGGGTAGCGGGAGGAACCCACAATGAGCAGTTCTTC

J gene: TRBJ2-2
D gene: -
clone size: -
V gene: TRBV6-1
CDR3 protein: CASSPRGWGKLFF
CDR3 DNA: TGTGCCAGCAGCCCGAGGGGGTGGGGCAAGCTGTTTTTT

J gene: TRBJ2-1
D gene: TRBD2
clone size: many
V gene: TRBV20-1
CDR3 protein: CSAAGTSGSREQFF
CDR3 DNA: TGCAGTGCTGCCGGGACTAGCGGGAGTAGGGAGCAGTTCTTC

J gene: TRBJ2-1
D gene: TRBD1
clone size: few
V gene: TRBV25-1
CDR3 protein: CASTNTGGGNNEQFF
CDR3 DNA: TGTGCCAGCACAAATACAGGGGGAGGAAACAATGAGCAGTTCTTC

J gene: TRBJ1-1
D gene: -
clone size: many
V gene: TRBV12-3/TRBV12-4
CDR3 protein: CASSPTGEGTEAFF
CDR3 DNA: TGTGCCAGCAGTCCTACGGGGGAAGGCACTGAAGCTTTCTTT

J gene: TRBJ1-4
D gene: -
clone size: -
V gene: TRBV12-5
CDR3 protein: CASGPPSGKLYEKLFF
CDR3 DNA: TGTGCTAGTGGTCCCCCCTCTGGAAAGTTGTACGAAAAACTGTTTTTT

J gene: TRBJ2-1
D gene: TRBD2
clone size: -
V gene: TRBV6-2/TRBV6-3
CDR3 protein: CAGSTLAGVVNEQFF
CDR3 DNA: TGTGCCGGCAGCACGCTAGCGGGAGTAGTCAATGAGCAGTTCTTC

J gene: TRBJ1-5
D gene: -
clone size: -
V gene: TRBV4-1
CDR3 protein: CASSPGGRGGSQPQHF
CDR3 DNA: TGCGCCAGCAGCCCCGGAGGGAGGGGTGGAAGTCAGCCCCAGCATTTT

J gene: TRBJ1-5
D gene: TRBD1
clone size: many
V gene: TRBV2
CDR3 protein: CASSEQGQVQPQHF
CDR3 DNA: TGTGCCAGCAGTGAGCAGGGACAGGTACAGCCCCAGCATTTT